These 29 T cell receptor beta chains were sequenced from one sample in a study of blood T cell repertoires in COVID-19. Libraries were prepared by immunoSEQ multiplex PCR; TCRdb keeps only in-frame clonotypes and omits some of them. The repertoire holds 98,000 or so clones, with approximately 83% as singletons. The sample was peripheral blood. The receptors derive from a woman older than 75 with active or convalescent COVID-19.

The CDR3 region has the DNA TGTGCCACCAGTGACCCCTCGGGGTCAGGCGGCTACACCTTC. Protein: CATSDPSGSGGYTF. The rearrangement joins TRBV24-1 to TRBJ1-2; D not certain. Germline V gene lookup returns CDR1 KGHDR and CDR2 SFDVKD. The CDR3 has 14 residues. V shed 4 bases and J shed 8 bases, with 16 bases lying between them.

The genes are TRBV6-5 and TRBJ1-2; the D is unclear. V was cut by 6 bases and J by 4 bases, with 6 bases left in between. This CDR3 spans 11 amino acids. Germline CDR1 is MNHEY and CDR2 is SVGAGI. The CDR3 region is CASSNSYGYTF. The CDR3, as DNA: TGTGCCAGCAGCAATTCCTATGGCTACACCTTC.

This clone was seen more than once but under ten times. V gene TRBV2 combines with J gene TRBJ2-2; 15 bases are a match to TRBD2. This CDR3 region has 20 residues. CDR1 and CDR2 from the germline V gene are SNHLY and FYNNEI. J lost 4 bases, V lost 3 bases, and 12 bases had no gene match. CDR3 protein: CASSEERPGLAGGGTGELFF. The CDR3 region has the DNA TGTGCCAGCAGTGAGGAGCGTCCGGGACTAGCGGGAGGAGGCACCGGGGAGCTGTTTTTT.

CDR3 sequence reads: CASSLARGGNSPLHF. CDR3 DNA: TGTGCCAGCAGCTTGGCCAGGGGTGGTAATTCACCCCTCCACTTT. The chain joins TRBV5-4 to TRBJ1-6, with D perhaps TRBD1 (6 bases). The CDR3 contains 15 residues. From germline, CDR1 is SGHNT and CDR2 YYREEE (reference sequence). The V and J ends lost 0 bases and 6 bases respectively, with 10 bases between them.

The rearrangement links TRBV19 to TRBJ1-1, with a tentative D call TRBD1 (5 bases). This CDR3 spans 13 amino acids. The V end lost 5 bases, the J end lost 0 bases, and 7 bases lay between the germline ends. Germline CDR1 reads LNHDA; CDR2 reads SQIVND (reference sequence). CDR3 nucleotide sequence: TGTGCCAGTAGTTACAGGCTGAACACTGAAGCTTTCTTT. It encodes CASSYRLNTEAFF. The whole variable domain, remainder taken from reference TRBV19 and TRBJ1-1, is DGGITQSPKYLFRKEGQNVTLSCEQNLNHDAMYWYRQDPGQGLRLIYYSQIVNDFQKGDIAEGYSVSREKKESFPLTVTSAQKNPTAFYLCASSYRLNTEAFFGQGTRLTVV.

The V gene is TRBV27, the J gene TRBJ1-3; TRBD1 is a possible D gene (6 bases). Trimming removed 8 bases at V and 3 bases at J, with 11 bases between. The CDR3 totals 13 residues. The germline V gene has CDR1 MNHEY and CDR2 SMNVEV (reference sequence). CDR3 in DNA: TGTGCCAGCGCCGGGACACTTGGAAACACCATATATTTT. Translated: CASAGTLGNTIYF.

The gene calls are TRBV6-6 and TRBJ1-2, with 8 bases lining up with TRBD1. Germline lookup yields CDR1 MNHNY and CDR2 SVGAGI (reference sequence). The CDR3 has 12 residues. J was trimmed by 7 bases and V by 6 bases; bases with no gene match: 4. The CDR3 is CASRDDRGGYTF. For the CDR3, the DNA is TGTGCCAGCAGGGATGACAGGGGTGGCTACACCTTC.

The CDR3 DNA is TGTGCCAGCGGGGGGAGGGACTCACACTACGAGCAGTACTTC. As protein: CASGGRDSHYEQYF. V usage is TRBV28 and J usage is TRBJ2-7, with 7 positions matching TRBD2. V dropped 8 bases and J dropped 3; count of bases not matched to a gene: 10. This CDR3 contains 14 residues. In germline, CDR1 is MDHEN, CDR2 SYDVKM.

J is TRBJ1-2 and V is TRBV18; 9 positions agree with TRBD1. J was trimmed by 8 bases and V by 6 bases; bases with no gene match: 10. This CDR3 has 14 amino acids. Germline CDR1 reads KGHSH; CDR2 reads LQKENI. The CDR3 spells CASSPGQGIGGYTF. The CDR3 nucleotides are TGTGCCAGCTCCCCCGGACAGGGGATAGGGGGCTACACCTTC. Complete variable domain (other parts from reference TRBV18 and TRBJ1-2): NAGVMQNPRHLVRRRGQEARLRCSPMKGHSHVYWYRQLPEEGLKFMVYLQKENIIDESGMPKERFSAEFPKEGPSILRIQQVVRGDSAAYFCASSPGQGIGGYTFGSGTRLTVV.

J is TRBJ1-6 and V is TRBV5-1; no clear D gene. The CDR3 runs 13 residues. Germline V CDR1 and CDR2: SGHRS, YFSETQ. The ends were cut back, 0 bases at V and 12 bases at J, with 10 bases in the middle. The CDR3 is CASSLGRAGPLHF. CDR3 nucleotides: TGCGCCAGCAGCTTGGGACGCGCAGGACCCCTCCACTTT.

J is TRBJ2-3 and V is TRBV11-2; 8 bases map to TRBD1. From germline, CDR1 is SGHAT and CDR2 FQNNGV. Losses at the gene ends were 4 bases for V and 2 bases for J; bases not matched to a gene: 8. This CDR3 has 16 residues. In DNA form, the CDR3 reads TGTGCCAGCAGCTCAACCCCGGGACAGGCCACAGATACGCAGTATTTT. Translated: CASSSTPGQATDTQYF.

The rearrangement uses TRBV9 and TRBJ2-2, with TRBD1 as a possible D gene (6 bases). In germline, CDR1 is SGDLS, CDR2 YYNGEE. The V gene lost 4 bases and the J gene lost 1 base, with 11 bases spanning the gap. CDR3 length: 15 residues. In nucleotides, the CDR3 is TGTGCCAGCAGCCTGGGACATATGAACACCGGGGAGCTGTTTTTT. Amino acids: CASSLGHMNTGELFF.

In its sample, this clone was seen a few times. The chain combines TRBV28 with TRBJ2-1; TRBD1 matches at 8 bases. The V gene end was trimmed by 7 bases and the J gene end by 7 bases; junction bases not matched to a gene: 12. The length of the CDR3 is 15 residues. CDR1 and CDR2 from the germline V gene are MDHEN and SYDVKM. The CDR3 nucleotides are TGTGCCAGCACCAGGAGACAGGGGAGTAGTAATGAGCAGTTCTTC. It encodes CASTRRQGSSNEQFF.

The gene calls are TRBV10-3 and TRBJ2-5; 7 positions agree with TRBD2. V was clipped by 11 bases and J by 5 bases; unmatched bases: 8. The CDR3 has 12 residues. Germline-derived CDR1 and CDR2 are ENHRY and SYGVKD. The CDR3 nucleotides read TGTGCCTCCCGGGCGGGGGAGGAGACCCAGTACTTC. Translating it yields CASRAGEETQYF.

The chain joins TRBV28 to TRBJ1-1; TRBD1 matches at 7 bases. The CDR3 has 13 amino acids. Germline CDR1 and CDR2: MDHEN and SYDVKM. With V trimmed by 7 bases and J by 0 bases, 2 bases remained unmatched. In DNA, the CDR3 is TGTGCCAGCAAGGGACAGTTGAACACTGAAGCTTTCTTT. Encoded protein: CASKGQLNTEAFF. Combining the CDR3 with reference TRBV28 and TRBJ1-1 gives the whole variable domain DVKVTQSSRYLVKRTGEKVFLECVQDMDHENMFWYRQDPGLGLRLIYFSYDVKMKEKGDIPEGYSVSREKKERFSLILESASTNQTSMYLCASKGQLNTEAFFGQGTRLTVV.

CDR3 DNA: TGTGCCAGCAGCCTAATGAACAATCAGCCCCAGCATTTT. It yields the protein CASSLMNNQPQHF. V gene TRBV28 combines with J gene TRBJ1-5; D uncertain. V shed 6 bases and J shed 3 bases, with 9 bases lying between them. The CDR3 runs 13 residues. Germline V gene data show CDR1 as MDHEN and CDR2 as SYDVKM.

This chain uses TRBV9 with TRBJ1-2; D call uncertain. The CDR3 runs to 14 residues. Germline CDR1 reads SGDLS; CDR2 reads YYNGEE. Trimming took off 2 bases at V and 3 bases at J, with 11 bases between the two ends. The CDR3 protein is CASSVDLTHYGYTF. The CDR3 DNA reads as TGTGCCAGCAGCGTTGATCTTACTCACTATGGCTACACCTTC.

The chain combines TRBV5-1 with TRBJ1-1; the D is unclear. This CDR3 has 14 residues. V lost 2 bases and J 4 bases, leaving 12 bases between the germline ends. Per germline, CDR1 SGHRS and CDR2 YFSETQ. Written as DNA, the CDR3 is TGCGCCAGCAGCTTTGCAGGATCCGGCACTGAAGCTTTCTTT. The encoded protein is CASSFAGSGTEAFF.

The gene calls are TRBV5-6 and TRBJ1-1; possible D gene TRBD1, 5 bases. Germline assignment: CDR1 SGHDT and CDR2 YYEEEE. The CDR3 is 16 amino acids. Trimming stripped 3 bases from V and 1 base from J, with 16 bases between. CDR3 residues: CASSSNWGHGNTEAFF. The CDR3 DNA follows: TGTGCCAGCAGCTCCAATTGGGGCCATGGGAACACTGAAGCTTTCTTT.

This clone was observed a single time. V gene TRBV6-5 combines with J gene TRBJ2-6; D not resolved. Trimming removed 6 bases from V and 0 bases from J, with 6 bases in between. The CDR3 contains 14 residues. Germline CDR1 MNHEY, CDR2 SVGAGI. The CDR3 sequence is CASSSSSGANVLTF. The CDR3 DNA is TGTGCCAGCAGCTCTAGCTCTGGGGCCAACGTCCTGACTTTC.

The chain combines TRBV7-9 with TRBJ1-5; TRBD1 aligns across 7 bases. V lost 4 bases and J lost 6; bases outside the gene matches: 15. The germline gives CDR1 SEHNR, CDR2 FQNEAQ (reference sequence). CDR3 length equals 17 residues. The CDR3 DNA is TGTGCCAGCAGCTCCTACTCTACGACAGGGTCGAGTCAGCCCCAGCATTTT. It encodes CASSSYSTTGSSQPQHF.

The genes are TRBV5-1 and TRBJ2-5; 7 bases fit TRBD1. Germline V gene data show CDR1 as SGHRS and CDR2 as YFSETQ. V was clipped by 5 bases and J by 1 base; unmatched bases: 8. This CDR3 contains 15 residues. CDR3 nucleotide sequence: TGCGCCAGCAGTCATCAGGGGGTCTCCCAAGAGACCCAGTACTTC. Translation gives CASSHQGVSQETQYF.

This rearrangement joins TRBV6-5 to TRBJ2-5; 10 nucleotides align to TRBD2. Unmatched junction bases numbered 11, after V lost 8 bases and J lost 5 bases. In germline, CDR1 is MNHEY, CDR2 SVGAGI. This CDR3 spans 15 amino acids. The CDR3, as DNA: TGTGCCAGCGCTAGAGCGGGAGGGCCTGGGGAGACCCAGTACTTC. It specifies CASARAGGPGETQYF.

The chain employs TRBV19 and TRBJ1-1; perhaps TRBD1 as D (6 bases). The V end was cut by 4 bases, the J end by 8 bases, with 11 bases between. Germline lookup yields CDR1 LNHDA and CDR2 SQIVND (reference sequence). This CDR3 is 12 amino acids long. The chain's CDR3 is CASSTPGTEAFF. The CDR3 nucleotides read TGTGCCAGTAGTACTCCCGGGACAGAAGCTTTCTTT.

CDR3 sequence: CASSSTGDGYTF. The CDR3, as DNA: TGTGCCAGCAGTTCGACAGGGGATGGCTACACCTTC. The rearrangement joins TRBV27 to TRBJ1-2; 8 bases map to TRBD1. Trimming cost V 4 bases and J 6 bases; bases outside gene matches: 1. Germline V gene lookup returns CDR1 MNHEY and CDR2 SMNVEV (reference sequence). The CDR3 covers 12 residues.

The gene calls are TRBV28 and TRBJ2-3, with 14 positions matching TRBD2. J gave up 6 bases and V 5 bases, and 7 bases lay outside the gene matches. CDR1 and CDR2 from the germline V gene are MDHEN and SYDVKM. CDR3 length equals 16 residues. CDR3 sequence (DNA): TGTGCCAGCAGTCGACTCGGGACTAGCGGGAGTGATACGCAGTATTTT. Protein: CASSRLGTSGSDTQYF.

This clone was seen a single time. Other DNA sequences within the sample encode an identical CDR3. CDR3 amino acids: CSVDRGFNYGYTF. The CDR3 DNA reads TGCAGCGTGGACAGGGGATTTAACTATGGCTACACCTTC. The V and J genes are TRBV29-1 and TRBJ1-2; 9 bases fit TRBD1. Germline trimming cut 6 bases from V and 1 base from J; bases unmatched to any gene: 3. The V gene's germline CDR1 is SQVTM and CDR2 ANQGSEA. The CDR3 extends over 13 amino acids.

This clone was picked up a small number of times. The genes are TRBV5-4 and TRBJ2-5; D is possibly TRBD2 (6 bases). V lost 3 bases and J 2 bases, leaving 11 bases between the germline ends. CDR3 length equals 14 residues. The germline CDR1 and CDR2 sequences are SGHNT and YYREEE (reference sequence). CDR3 in amino acids: CASSSGLEQETQYF. The CDR3 DNA reads as TGTGCCAGCAGCTCGGGACTCGAACAAGAGACCCAGTACTTC.

The genes are TRBV28 and TRBJ2-7, with 9 bases fitting TRBD1. V shed 5 bases and J 7 bases; nucleotides not matched to a gene: 15. The CDR3 sequence is 16 residues long. Germline assignment: CDR1 MDHEN and CDR2 SYDVKM. CDR3 loop: CASSPLSGQGAGEQYF. Here the CDR3 DNA reads TGTGCCAGCAGTCCCCTATCGGGACAGGGAGCGGGAGAGCAGTACTTC.